The rows below give T cell receptor beta chains drawn from one sample of a study of monozygotic twins with inflammatory bowel disease. TCRdb reanalyzed the 5' RACE reads and collapses them to one entry per CDR3 protein, without DNA. Found here are about 380,000 distinct CDR3 sequences; the top ten clones hold 2.6%. Sequenced material: blood. The receptors here all came from a human donor with ulcerative colitis or Crohn's disease, or a healthy co-twin of an affected twin (not recorded which). Both conserved end residues are part of each CDR3.

v_gene,j_gene,CDR3aa
TRBV4-2,TRBJ1-6,CASSQVGVSSPLHF
TRBV5-5,TRBJ1-1,CASSRTGGGTEAFF
TRBV12-3/TRBV12-4,TRBJ2-4,CASSFNGKNIQYF
TRBV29-1,TRBJ2-3,CSGRQAVTDTQYF
TRBV12-5,TRBJ2-7,CASGLVEGAIYEQYF
TRBV5-1,TRBJ2-7,CASSQRTGASRFWQYF
TRBV4-2,TRBJ2-3,CASSRDRVTDTQYF
TRBV9,TRBJ2-1,CASSVGGTGFYNEQFF
TRBV5-1,TRBJ2-2,CASSLEGPDTGELFF
TRBV4-3,TRBJ1-1,CASSHVIEDTEAFF
TRBV11-3,TRBJ2-1,CASSLYGQGNEQFF
TRBV21-1,TRBJ1-1,CASSLTAGPYPDRTEAFF
TRBV5-1,TRBJ2-1,CASSFQAISYNEQFF
TRBV24-1,TRBJ2-1,CATSDSWTYNEQFF
TRBV7-7,TRBJ2-7,CASSLDSLGEQYF
TRBV7-9,TRBJ2-7,CASSFPTSGGVEQYF
TRBV7-3,TRBJ2-3,CASSPTGYLADTQYF
TRBV7-2,TRBJ1-2,CASSRGVNELNYGYTF
TRBV7-3,TRBJ2-1,CASSIGANEQFF
TRBV5-5,TRBJ2-5,CASRWQRDLGAQYF
TRBV2,TRBJ1-5,CASSVDRGNQPQHF
TRBV4-3,TRBJ1-1,CASSQAGTGNTEAFF
TRBV29-1,TRBJ1-2,CSVAQNYGYTF
TRBV5-5,TRBJ2-5,CASSFAGFETQYF
TRBV3-1,TRBJ2-7,CASSQDFTEKPMYEQYF
TRBV19,TRBJ2-2,CASIQGFGGSGELFF
TRBV20-1,TRBJ1-4,CSASNRGEKLFF
TRBV24-1,TRBJ2-1,CATSDLSSGVGHEQFF
TRBV19,TRBJ1-2,CASRAEGSYYGYTF
TRBV27,TRBJ1-1,CASSYWRRPNTEAFF
TRBV11-2,TRBJ2-4,CASSSAAGALGKNIQYF
TRBV6-2/TRBV6-3,TRBJ2-1,CASSYSGRQGALNEQFF
TRBV25-1,TRBJ2-5,CASKRGRETQYF
TRBV4-3,TRBJ2-6,CASSQGTGGSGANVLTF
TRBV3-1,TRBJ2-2,CASSQAGGFTGELFF
TRBV4-2,TRBJ2-5,CASSQDDLWETQYF
TRBV7-2,TRBJ1-5,CASSSQGGAQPQHF
TRBV20-1,TRBJ2-1,CSASTGGAYNEQFF
TRBV29-1,TRBJ2-7,CSVEGGRGLYEQYF
TRBV5-1,TRBJ1-5,CASSLVGGQPQHF
TRBV5-1,TRBJ2-5,CASSSRLAGDKETQYF
TRBV7-2,TRBJ2-7,CASSPRGTGGSEQYF
TRBV2,TRBJ2-6,CASSLGPPANVLTF
TRBV6-6,TRBJ1-1,CASGRAGERTEAFF
TRBV24-1,TRBJ2-2,CATSDSGRNTGELFF
TRBV5-1,TRBJ2-6,CASSSGIKTVWANVLTF
TRBV29-1,TRBJ2-3,CSVDEGVVPDTQYF
TRBV7-8,TRBJ1-4,CASSSLGTGNEKLFF
TRBV20-1,TRBJ1-1,CSARVPGGNTEAFF